Listed here are 27 T cell receptor beta chains from one sample, sequenced in a study of shared clonotypes between healthy human individuals. The repertoire was sequenced with immunoSEQ multiplex PCR; TCRdb's copy has only in-frame clones and lacks some. The sample lists roughly 660,000 clones; around 90% were seen once. The sample taken for sequencing was memory CD8+ T cells from PBMCs. This sample's subset: CD45RO+ cells pooled with CCR7-negative TemRA cells. These receptors all come from a young man in good health. Some clones in this sample may be carry-over from other donors' samples.

This chain links TRBV28 with TRBJ2-7; D gene ambiguous. Germline loops: CDR1 MDHEN, CDR2 SYDVKM. V was shortened by 10 bases and J by 7 bases, with 23 bases between the two germline ends. The CDR3 sequence is 14 residues long. The CDR3 sequence is CATSKGFGLGEQYF. CDR3 nucleotide sequence: TGTGCCACCTCAAAAGGGTTCGGCCTTGGGGAGCAGTACTTC.

The rearrangement uses TRBV28 and TRBJ1-2; 9 bases fit TRBD1. Losses at the gene ends were 3 bases for V and 6 bases for J; bases not matched to a gene: 8. This CDR3 has 15 residues. In germline, CDR1 is MDHEN, CDR2 SYDVKM. The CDR3 protein is CASSFWRDREDGYTF. The CDR3 nucleotides are TGTGCCAGCAGTTTTTGGAGGGACAGGGAGGATGGCTACACCTTC.

Comment on this clone: This sample includes further DNA sequences coding for the same CDR3. The chain uses TRBV29-1 and TRBJ2-7; D uncertain. Germline V gene data show CDR1 as SQVTM and CDR2 as ANQGSEA. V was pared by 4 bases and J by 3 bases, with 7 bases between. The CDR3 covers 11 residues. CDR3 loop: CSVVGSYEQYF. The CDR3 nucleotides read TGCAGCGTTGTGGGTAGCTACGAGCAGTACTTC.

The chain recombines TRBV29-1 with TRBJ1-2, with D uncertain. Trimming removed 4 bases at V and 0 bases at J, with 6 bases between. This CDR3 spans 12 amino acids. Per the germline V gene, CDR1 is SQVTM and CDR2 is ANQGSEA. CDR3 DNA sequence: TGCAGCGTTGTTACGACTAACTATGGCTACACCTTC. This codes for CSVVTTNYGYTF.

V usage is TRBV10-3 and J usage is TRBJ1-2; no definite D call. Per germline, CDR1 ENHRY and CDR2 SYGVKD. Trimming took off 7 bases at V and 2 bases at J, with 11 bases between the two ends. The CDR3 loop spans 13 amino acids. CDR3: CAITPGVNYGYTF. CDR3 coding DNA: TGTGCCATCACTCCAGGAGTCAACTATGGCTACACCTTC.

This chain connects TRBV28 to TRBJ2-7; TRBD2 aligns across 10 bases. Trimming took 0 bases from V and 2 from J; bases not matched to a gene: 4. The CDR3 loop spans 16 amino acids. Per the germline V gene, CDR1 is MDHEN and CDR2 is SYDVKM. The DNA for the CDR3 is TGTGCCAGCAGTTTATGGGCTAGCGGGGGAACCTACGAGCAGTACTTC. Protein: CASSLWASGGTYEQYF.

The V call is TRBV4-2, the J call TRBJ2-7; 7 bases map to TRBD1. The CDR3 is made up of 16 amino acids. Per germline, CDR1 LGHNA and CDR2 YNFKEQ. V lost 2 bases to trimming and J lost 2 bases; unmatched junction nucleotides: 9. CDR3 region: CASSQHPPGQTYEQYF. CDR3 in DNA: TGTGCCAGCAGCCAACACCCCCCGGGACAGACCTACGAGCAGTACTTC.

The chain links TRBV28 to TRBJ2-5, with D unclear. V lost 0 bases to trimming and J lost 9 bases, with 8 bases between them. CDR1 MDHEN and CDR2 SYDVKM come from the germline V gene. CDR3 size: 12 residues. CDR3 sequence reads: CASSLWSGAQYF. The CDR3 DNA sequence: TGTGCCAGCAGTTTATGGTCAGGAGCCCAGTACTTC.

This chain uses TRBV7-6 with TRBJ1-1, with D perhaps TRBD1 (6 bases). Germline V lookup: CDR1 SGHVS, CDR2 FNYEAQ. The CDR3 is made up of 16 amino acids. V lost 0 bases and J 3 bases, leaving 14 bases between the germline ends. Written as DNA, the CDR3 is TGTGCCAGCAGCTTAGCGGGGAAAGGGGGGGACACTGAAGCTTTCTTT. As protein: CASSLAGKGGDTEAFF.

The rearrangement uses TRBV4-2 and TRBJ2-7; D gene unclear. V lost 1 base and J lost 3, with 28 bases in between. The germline V gene encodes CDR1 LGHNA and CDR2 YNFKEQ. CDR3 length equals 20 residues. This CDR3 reads CASSQVGSPLSRGIYYEQYF. The DNA for the CDR3 is TGTGCCAGCAGCCAAGTGGGAAGTCCCCTGAGTCGAGGCATTTACTACGAGCAGTACTTC.

The V gene is TRBV15, the J gene TRBJ2-1; D gene unclear. The CDR3 is made up of 17 amino acids. Germline V gives CDR1 LNHNV, CDR2 YYDKDF (reference sequence). Deletions cut 0 bases from V and 0 bases from J, with 12 bases between. In nucleotides, the CDR3 is TGTGCCACCAGCAGAGAAATCGCTCTTAGCTCCTACAATGAGCAGTTCTTC. Its protein product is CATSREIALSSYNEQFF.

This clone was recorded once. The chain employs TRBV14 and TRBJ1-1; TRBD1 is a possible D gene (5 bases). V dropped 1 base and J dropped 10 bases, with 22 bases sitting between them. The CDR3 runs 16 residues. Germline V gives CDR1 SGHDN, CDR2 FVKESK. The CDR3 coding sequence is TGTGCCAGCAGCCAAGGTACTTGGGACGGTGGTGGTGGAGCTTTCTTT. As protein: CASSQGTWDGGGGAFF.

The V call is TRBV9, the J call TRBJ2-2; 8 nucleotides align to TRBD1. The CDR3 has 18 residues. J lost 4 bases, V lost 0 bases, and 11 bases had no gene match. In germline, CDR1 is SGDLS, CDR2 YYNGEE. The CDR3 bases are TGTGCCAGCAGCGTAGGAAACCACCCACAGGGGGGCACCGGGGAGCTGTTTTTT. Its translation: CASSVGNHPQGGTGELFF.

This rearrangement joins TRBV4-1 to TRBJ2-2, with D perhaps matching TRBD1 or TRBD2 (5 bases each). With 5 bases removed from V and 4 bases from J, the gap between germline ends came to 11 bases. The CDR3 has 14 residues. Looked up from germline, CDR1 is MGHRA and CDR2 is YSYEKL. The CDR3 nucleotides read TGCGCCAGCAGCGGGGGTCGGGGCACCGGGGAGCTGTTTTTT. Encoded protein: CASSGGRGTGELFF.

The chain is built from TRBV28 and TRBJ2-7; D call uncertain. Germline V gives CDR1 MDHEN, CDR2 SYDVKM. Between the trimmed V and J ends, which lost 2 bases and 7 bases, there was a span of 15 bases. This CDR3 has 14 amino acids. In nucleotides, the CDR3 is TGTGCCAGCAGTTTAGTCGTAGGAACCGGGGAGCAGTACTTC. Protein: CASSLVVGTGEQYF.

V gene TRBV11-2 combines with J gene TRBJ2-4; 9 bases line up with TRBD2. Looked up from germline, CDR1 is SGHAT and CDR2 is FQNNGV. V was pared by 6 bases and J by 1 base, with 1 base of the junction left unmatched. The CDR3 spans 14 residues. The CDR3 sequence: CASRGLAAKNIQYF. The CDR3 DNA follows: TGTGCCAGCAGGGGACTAGCTGCCAAAAACATTCAGTACTTC. Looking up the rest from reference TRBV11-2 and TRBJ2-4 gives the full variable domain: EAGVAQSPRYKIIEKRQSVAFWCNPISGHATLYWYQQILGQGPKLLIQFQNNGVVDDSQLPKDRFSAERLKGVDSTLKIQPAKLEDSAVYLCASRGLAAKNIQYFGAGTRLSVL.

On this clone: A read error is likely here: a far larger clone is one base away. The same CDR3 can be traced to other DNA sequences in this sample. This chain links TRBV7-9 with TRBJ2-1, with D unclear. The V gene lost 3 bases and the J gene lost 6 bases, with 6 bases spanning the gap. Germline loops: CDR1 SEHNR, CDR2 FQNEAQ (reference sequence). The CDR3 has 12 residues. Here the CDR3 reads CASSLRGNEQFF. The CDR3 DNA follows: TGTGCCAGCAGCTTGCGAGGCAATGAGCAGTTCTTC.

J is TRBJ1-2 and V is TRBV29-1; maybe TRBD1 (5 bases). Germline CDR1 is SQVTM and CDR2 is ANQGSEA. This CDR3 contains 16 residues. Between the trimmed V and J ends, which lost 4 bases and 8 bases, there was a span of 26 bases. The CDR3 region has the DNA TGCAGCGTTGTCGTGGGAAATACAGGATTTTTCGCAGGCTACACCTTC. This translates into CSVVVGNTGFFAGYTF.

The chain uses TRBV5-4 and TRBJ2-7; tentative D call: TRBD2 (5 bases). CDR3 size: 14 residues. Trimming removed 4 bases from V and 3 bases from J, with 14 bases in between. Germline V CDR1 and CDR2: SGHNT, YYREEE (reference sequence). CDR3 DNA sequence: TGTGCCAGCAGCGCCGGTCGAGGGTTCTACGAGCAGTACTTC. Its translation: CASSAGRGFYEQYF.

In its sample, this clone was seen a few times. The chain employs TRBV5-4 and TRBJ2-4; D is possibly TRBD2 (5 bases). Germline-derived CDR1 and CDR2 are SGHNT and YYREEE (reference sequence). V lost 0 bases to trimming and J lost 6 bases, with 7 bases between them. The length of the CDR3 is 13 residues. The CDR3 region has the DNA TGTGCCAGCAGCTTGGGACGGGGAAACATTCAGTACTTC. Translation gives CASSLGRGNIQYF.

The chain is built from TRBV9 and TRBJ2-2, with D possibly being TRBD1 (5 bases). The CDR3 spans 17 residues. Trimming took off 4 bases at V and 2 bases at J, with 18 bases between the two ends. Germline V gene sequence: CDR1 SGDLS, CDR2 YYNGEE. CDR3 sequence: CASSYSDRALNTGELFF. CDR3 coding DNA: TGTGCCAGCAGCTATTCCGACAGAGCCTTAAACACCGGGGAGCTGTTTTTT.

The rearrangement uses TRBV27 and TRBJ2-1; TRBD1 matches at 7 bases. This CDR3 has 12 amino acids. Germline values: CDR1 MNHEY, CDR2 SMNVEV (reference sequence). Losses at the gene ends were 8 bases for V and 6 bases for J; bases not matched to a gene: 4. This chain's CDR3 is CASQGVGNEQFF. CDR3 sequence (DNA): TGTGCCAGCCAGGGGGTTGGCAATGAGCAGTTCTTC.

The chain couples TRBV29-1 to TRBJ2-1; 12 bases match TRBD2. CDR1 is SQVTM, CDR2 ANQGSEA, per germline. V was clipped by 7 bases and J by 8 bases; unmatched bases: 12. The CDR3 loop spans 15 amino acids. The DNA for the CDR3 is TGCAGCGCCGACCCCCTAGCGGGAGGGCCCCATGAGCAGTTCTTC. Translation gives CSADPLAGGPHEQFF.

V gene TRBV19 combines with J gene TRBJ2-7; D ambiguous. V was shortened by 6 bases and J by 7 bases, with 16 bases between the two germline ends. The germline V gene encodes CDR1 LNHDA and CDR2 SQIVND (reference sequence). CDR3 length equals 13 residues. CDR3: CASSQLPSWEQYF. CDR3 DNA sequence: TGTGCCAGTAGCCAACTTCCTTCATGGGAGCAGTACTTC.

The V gene is TRBV18, the J gene TRBJ2-7; D assignment may be TRBD1 or TRBD2 (5 bases each). CDR3 length equals 16 residues. Looked up from germline, CDR1 is KGHSH and CDR2 is LQKENI. Trimming shortened V by 2 bases and J by 6 bases, and 20 bases separated the two germline ends. CDR3 DNA sequence: TGTGCCAGCTCACCAAAGGCTAGCAGGGAGATTGGCGAGCAGTACTTC. Residues: CASSPKASREIGEQYF.

The chain has TRBV11-3 and TRBJ2-1; perhaps D is TRBD1 or TRBD2 (5 bases each). Germline V CDR1 and CDR2: SGHNT, YENEEA. V dropped 2 bases and J dropped 1 base, with 15 bases sitting between them. The length of the CDR3 is 17 residues. CDR3 coding DNA: TGTGCCAGCAGCTTATTAACAGGAGGATTGTCCTACAATGAGCAGTTCTTC. Encoded protein: CASSLLTGGLSYNEQFF.

Concerning this clone: An end of the junction does not agree with germline; a read error may underlie this. This chain uses TRBV6-5 with TRBJ2-3, with 8 nucleotides matching TRBD2. CDR3 size: 14 residues. Germline-derived CDR1 and CDR2 are MNHEY and SVGAGI. The CDR3 region has the DNA TGTGCCATCAGTGGGCGGGAGGGCACAGATACGCAGTATTTT. It yields the protein CAISGREGTDTQYF.